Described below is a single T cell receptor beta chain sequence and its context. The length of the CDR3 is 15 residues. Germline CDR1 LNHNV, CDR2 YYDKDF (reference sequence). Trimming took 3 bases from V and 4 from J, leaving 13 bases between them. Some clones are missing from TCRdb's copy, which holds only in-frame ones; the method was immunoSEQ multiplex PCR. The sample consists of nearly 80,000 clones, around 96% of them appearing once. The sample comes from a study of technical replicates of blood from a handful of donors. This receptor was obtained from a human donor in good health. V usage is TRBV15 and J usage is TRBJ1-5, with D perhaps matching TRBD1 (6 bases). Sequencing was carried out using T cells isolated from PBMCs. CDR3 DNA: TGTGCCACCAGCAGGGGGGCAGTTGAAAATCAGCCCCAGCATTTT. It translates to CATSRGAVENQPQHF.